This T cell receptor (beta chain) is drawn from a study of control samples from healthy donors and cancer patients. Generated by immunoSEQ multiplex PCR, the TCRdb table keeps only in-frame clones and is missing some. This sample yields more than 150,000 clones, of which approximately 92% are seen a single time; more than 1.1% belongs to the top ten. This CDR3 comprises 15 residues. Per germline, CDR1 LGHDT and CDR2 YNNKEL (reference sequence). V was trimmed by 1 base and J by 9 bases, leaving 13 bases between them. The sequence was obtained from a man aged 18 to 29 in good health. Specimen: blood. This chain connects TRBV3-1 (or the pseudogene TRBV3-2) to TRBJ1-6, with D uncertain. The CDR3 region is CASSQARFEGSPLHF. For the CDR3, the DNA is TGTGCCAGCAGCCAAGCCAGATTCGAAGGTTCACCCCTCCACTTT.